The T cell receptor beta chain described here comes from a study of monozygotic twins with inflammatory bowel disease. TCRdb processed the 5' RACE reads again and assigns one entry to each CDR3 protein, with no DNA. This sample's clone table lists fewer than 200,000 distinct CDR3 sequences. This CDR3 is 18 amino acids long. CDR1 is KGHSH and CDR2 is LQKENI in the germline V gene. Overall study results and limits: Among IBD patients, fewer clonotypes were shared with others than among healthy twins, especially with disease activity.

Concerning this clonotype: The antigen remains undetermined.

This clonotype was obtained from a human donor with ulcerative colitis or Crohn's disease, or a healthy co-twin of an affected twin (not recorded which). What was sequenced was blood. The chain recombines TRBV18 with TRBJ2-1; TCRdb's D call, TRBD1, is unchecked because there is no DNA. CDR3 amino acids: CASSPFGQVASSYNEQFF.